This is a list of T cell receptor beta chains from one sample in a study of T cell repertoires in cytomegalovirus infection. TCRdb analysed the reads with MiXCR anew, one entry per CDR3 protein. The sample carries under 200,000 distinct CDR3 sequences, roughly 9.8% recorded once. Specimen: PBMCs. The receptors come from a human donor in good health (CMV status not recorded). Some clones in this sample may be carry-over from other donors' samples. Each CDR3 is given with its conserved first and last residue. D genes are given only for firm matches. Clone size, where shown, is once, few, many, or a class for clones that have expanded.

V	J	size	D	DNA	CDR3
TRBV7-2	TRBJ1-5	many	NA	TGTGCCAGCAGTATCCAGGAGAGTCAGCCCCAGCATTTT	CASSIQESQPQHF
TRBV20-1	TRBJ2-2	NA	TRBD1	TGCAGTGCTGTACAGGGGTCTGGCACCGGGGAGCTGTTTTTT	CSAVQGSGTGELFF
TRBV10-3	TRBJ1-3	NA	NA	TGTGCCATCAGAAGGGACGGCTCTGGAAACACCATATATTTT	CAIRRDGSGNTIYF
TRBV12-3/TRBV12-4	TRBJ2-2	many	TRBD2	TGTGCCAGCAGCTTGATAGCGGGAGGTACCGGGGAGCTGTTTTTT	CASSLIAGGTGELFF
TRBV29-1	TRBJ2-5	few	NA	TGCAGCGCTCTCCCGGCGGAGACCCAGTACTTC	CSALPAETQYF
TRBV7-9	TRBJ1-1	NA	NA	TGTGCCAGCTCGGTTGGATGGAACACTGAAGCTTTCTTT	CASSVGWNTEAFF
TRBV5-1	TRBJ2-7	few	TRBD2	TGCGCCAGCAGCTTGATGACTAGCGGAGCCACCTACGAGCAGTACTTC	CASSLMTSGATYEQYF
TRBV28	TRBJ1-1	few	NA	TGTGCCAGCGGGCCCGCGAATGGGGGGAACACTGAAGCTTTCTTT	CASGPANGGNTEAFF
TRBV7-2	TRBJ1-3	many	NA	TGTGCCAGCAGCACAATGGAGGGGTCTGGAAACACCATATATTTT	CASSTMEGSGNTIYF
TRBV19	TRBJ2-1	few	TRBD2	TGTGCCAGTAGTATGCGCGGGGGGAGCTCCTACAATGAGCAGTTCTTC	CASSMRGGSSYNEQFF
TRBV5-1	TRBJ2-3	NA	TRBD1	TGCGCCAGCAGCCAATCTCCGGGACAGGGGGTTGATACGCAGTATTTT	CASSQSPGQGVDTQYF
TRBV7-2	TRBJ2-2	NA	NA	TGTGCCAGCAGCCAAATAACGGGGACGCCGCGCACCGGGGAGCTGTTTTTT	CASSQITGTPRTGELFF
TRBV6-2/TRBV6-3	TRBJ2-1	many	TRBD2	TGTGCCAGCAGTTACTCTGTAACTAGCGGGAGGACTCCGCTCTCCTACAATGAGCAGTTCTTC	CASSYSVTSGRTPLSYNEQFF
TRBV7-9	TRBJ1-1	many	NA	TGTGCCAGCAGCTCAACCGGGAAACTGGAATCTTTCTTT	CASSSTGKLESFF
TRBV11-2	TRBJ1-6	NA	TRBD1	TGTGCCAGCAGCAAACGACAGGGAGGCGATTCACCCCTCCACTTT	CASSKRQGGDSPLHF
TRBV7-2	TRBJ2-2	many	TRBD2	TGTGCCAGCAGCTTAGTTCCAGCGGGAGCGGTCGGGGAGCTGTTTTTT	CASSLVPAGAVGELFF
TRBV28	TRBJ2-7	few	NA	TGTGCCAGCAGTCCAGGAACAAGAACGGATGAGCAGTACTTC	CASSPGTRTDEQYF
TRBV18	TRBJ2-1	many	TRBD2	TGTGCCAGCTCACCGAAGGGCCTAGCGGGGACTTACAATGAGCAGTTCTTC	CASSPKGLAGTYNEQFF
TRBV28	TRBJ2-7	few	NA	TGTGCCAGCAGGACAACCGGGACTTCCTACGAGCAGTACTTC	CASRTTGTSYEQYF
TRBV7-2	TRBJ2-1	many	TRBD1	TGTGCCAGCAGGCGGACAGGGGCCAGAACGAATGAGCAGTTCTTC	CASRRTGARTNEQFF
TRBV7-2	TRBJ1-2	few	NA	TGTGCCAGCAAGAGGGTTAACTATGGCTACACCTTC	CASKRVNYGYTF
TRBV7-2	TRBJ2-7	few	NA	TGTGCCAGCAGCTCACAGGGTGGCGTCTACGAGCAGTACTTC	CASSSQGGVYEQYF
TRBV7-8	TRBJ1-5	many	TRBD1	TGTGCCAGCAGCTTAGCTACAGGGGGTAAGAGGCAGCCCCAGCATTTT	CASSLATGGKRQPQHF
TRBV20-1	TRBJ2-5	NA	NA	TGCAGTGCCTGGTCAGGGAGGGGGCAAGAGACCCAGTACTTC	CSAWSGRGQETQYF
TRBV12-3/TRBV12-4	TRBJ2-3	many	TRBD2	TGTGCCAGCAGTCCGTGGACTAGCGGGGTCACAGATACGCAGTATTTT	CASSPWTSGVTDTQYF
TRBV7-2	TRBJ2-1	many	NA	TGTGCCAGCAGCTTCAGAGGTGAGCAGTTCTTC	CASSFRGEQFF
TRBV23-1	TRBJ2-7	many	NA	TGCGCCACCCTACCCCCGGCGGCCTACGAGCAGTACTTC	CATLPPAAYEQYF
TRBV19	TRBJ1-5	many	NA	TGTGCCAGTAGTATCGAGGAGGCGGCACCGACTCAGCCCCAGCATTTT	CASSIEEAAPTQPQHF
TRBV4-2	TRBJ1-2	few	TRBD1	TGTGCCAGCAGCCAATCCGCCGCGGGACAGGGAATTGATGGCTACACCTTC	CASSQSAAGQGIDGYTF
TRBV28	TRBJ1-5	NA	NA	TGTGCCAGCAGTTTCATAGCCGGGGGAAGCAATCAGCCCCAGCATTTT	CASSFIAGGSNQPQHF
TRBV5-5	TRBJ1-1	many	NA	TGTGCCAGCAGCGGAGGGTGGGGCACTGAAGCTTTCTTT	CASSGGWGTEAFF
TRBV19	TRBJ2-6	many	NA	TGTGCCAGTAGTATAGATCCCGGTAACGGGGCCAACGTCCTGACTTTC	CASSIDPGNGANVLTF
TRBV7-3	TRBJ1-1	few	NA	TGTGCCAGCAGCCGAGACCCTTACACTGAAGCTTTCTTT	CASSRDPYTEAFF
TRBV7-3	TRBJ2-1	few	TRBD1	TGTGCCAGCAGCAAGACAGGGGACTCCTACAATGAGCAGTTCTTC	CASSKTGDSYNEQFF
TRBV7-2	TRBJ2-2	many	TRBD1	TGTGCCAGCAGGAACAGGGGAGACACCGGGGAGCTGTTTTTT	CASRNRGDTGELFF
TRBV7-2	TRBJ2-1	many	NA	TGTGCCAGCAGCTCGGGGGCGTTTATCAACAATGAGCAGTTCTTC	CASSSGAFINNEQFF
TRBV7-9	TRBJ1-2	many	NA	TGTGCCAGCAGCTTAAGGGCAGGGTCCGACAGGCCTAGCTATGGCTACACCTTC	CASSLRAGSDRPSYGYTF
TRBV28	TRBJ1-3	many	NA	TGTGCCAGCATACCGGGGGCAGGCGGGAGGAGAAACACCATATATTTT	CASIPGAGGRRNTIYF
TRBV7-8	TRBJ1-1	few	NA	TGTGCCAGCAGCTACACCGAGTTGAACACTGAAGCTTTCTTT	CASSYTELNTEAFF
TRBV7-2	TRBJ1-2	many	TRBD1	TGTGCCAGCAGCTTAGCGGGGACAGGGGAGGGCTACACCTTC	CASSLAGTGEGYTF
TRBV29-1	TRBJ2-6	NA	NA	TGCAGCGCCCGGCTCTCCTCTGGGGCCAACGTCCTGACTTTC	CSARLSSGANVLTF